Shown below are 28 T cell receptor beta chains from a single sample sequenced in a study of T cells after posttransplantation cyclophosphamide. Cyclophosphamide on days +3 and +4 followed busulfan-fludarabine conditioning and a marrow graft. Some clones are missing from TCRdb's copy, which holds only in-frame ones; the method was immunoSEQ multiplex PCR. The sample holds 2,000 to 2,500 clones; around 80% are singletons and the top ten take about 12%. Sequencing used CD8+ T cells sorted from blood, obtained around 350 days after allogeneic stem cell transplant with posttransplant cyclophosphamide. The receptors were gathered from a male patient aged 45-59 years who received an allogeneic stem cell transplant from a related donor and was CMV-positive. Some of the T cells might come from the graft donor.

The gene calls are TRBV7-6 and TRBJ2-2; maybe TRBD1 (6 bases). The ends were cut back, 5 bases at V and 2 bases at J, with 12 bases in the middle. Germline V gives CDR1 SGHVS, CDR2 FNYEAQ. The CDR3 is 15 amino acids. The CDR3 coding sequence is TGTGCCAGCAGCGTACAAGGGGGAAACACCGGGGAGCTGTTTTTT. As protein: CASSVQGGNTGELFF.

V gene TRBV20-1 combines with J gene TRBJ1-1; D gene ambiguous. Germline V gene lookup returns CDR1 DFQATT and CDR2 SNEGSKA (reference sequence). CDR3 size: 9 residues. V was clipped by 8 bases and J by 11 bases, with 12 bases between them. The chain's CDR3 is CSQSLRAFF. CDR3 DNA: TGCAGTCAGAGCCTCAGGGCTTTCTTT.

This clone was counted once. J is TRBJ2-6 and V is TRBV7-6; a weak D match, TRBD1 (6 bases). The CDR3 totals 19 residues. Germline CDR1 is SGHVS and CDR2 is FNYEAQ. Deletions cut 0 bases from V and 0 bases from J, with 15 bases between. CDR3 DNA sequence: TGTGCCAGCAGCTTAGCGTTGGGACACCGATACTCTGGGGCCAACGTCCTGACTTTC. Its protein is CASSLALGHRYSGANVLTF.

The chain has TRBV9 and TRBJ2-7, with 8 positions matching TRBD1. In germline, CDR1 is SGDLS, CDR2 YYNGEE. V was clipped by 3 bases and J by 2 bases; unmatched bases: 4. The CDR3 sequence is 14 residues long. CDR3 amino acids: CASSAGQATYEQYF. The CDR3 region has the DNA TGTGCCAGCAGCGCGGGACAGGCCACCTACGAGCAGTACTTC.

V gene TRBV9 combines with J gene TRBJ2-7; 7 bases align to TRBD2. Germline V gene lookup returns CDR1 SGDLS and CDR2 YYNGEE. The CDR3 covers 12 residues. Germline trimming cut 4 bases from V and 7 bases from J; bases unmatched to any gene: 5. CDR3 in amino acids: CASSPGGMEQYF. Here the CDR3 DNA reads TGTGCCAGCAGCCCCGGGGGGATGGAGCAGTACTTC.

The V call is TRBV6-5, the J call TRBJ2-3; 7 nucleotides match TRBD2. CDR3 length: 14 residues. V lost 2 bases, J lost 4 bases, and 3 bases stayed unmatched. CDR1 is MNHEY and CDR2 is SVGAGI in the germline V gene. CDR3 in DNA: TGTGCCAGCAGTTACCGAAGCGGGGCAGATACGCAGTATTTT. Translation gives CASSYRSGADTQYF.

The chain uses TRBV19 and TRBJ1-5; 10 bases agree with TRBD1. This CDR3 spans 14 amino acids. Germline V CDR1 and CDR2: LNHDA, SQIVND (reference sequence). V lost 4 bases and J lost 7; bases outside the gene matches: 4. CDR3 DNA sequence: TGTGCCAGTAGTACGACAGGGGGCCGACAGCCCCAGCATTTT. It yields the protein CASSTTGGRQPQHF.

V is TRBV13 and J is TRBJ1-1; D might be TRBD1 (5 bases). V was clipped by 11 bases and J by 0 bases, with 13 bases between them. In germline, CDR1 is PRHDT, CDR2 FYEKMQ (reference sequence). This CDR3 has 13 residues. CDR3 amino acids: CAGANGLNTEAFF. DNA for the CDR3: TGTGCCGGGGCGAACGGCTTGAACACTGAAGCTTTCTTT. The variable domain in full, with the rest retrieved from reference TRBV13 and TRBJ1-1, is AAGVIQSPRHLIKEKRETATLKCYPIPRHDTVYWYQQGPGQDPQFLISFYEKMQSDKGSIPDRFSAQQFSDYHSELNMSSLELGDSALYFCAGANGLNTEAFFGQGTRLTVV.

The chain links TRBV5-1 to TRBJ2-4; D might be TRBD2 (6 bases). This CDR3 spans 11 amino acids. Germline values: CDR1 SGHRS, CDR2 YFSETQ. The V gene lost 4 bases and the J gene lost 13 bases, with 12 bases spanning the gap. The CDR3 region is CASSIEGRQYF. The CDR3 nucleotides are TGCGCCAGCAGCATTGAGGGGAGGCAGTACTTC.

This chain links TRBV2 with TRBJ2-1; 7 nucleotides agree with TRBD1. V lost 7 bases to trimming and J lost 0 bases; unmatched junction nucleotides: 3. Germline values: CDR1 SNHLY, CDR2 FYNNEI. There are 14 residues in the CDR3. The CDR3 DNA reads TGTGCCAGCAATGCAGGGGGCTCCTACAATGAGCAGTTCTTC. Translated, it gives CASNAGGSYNEQFF.

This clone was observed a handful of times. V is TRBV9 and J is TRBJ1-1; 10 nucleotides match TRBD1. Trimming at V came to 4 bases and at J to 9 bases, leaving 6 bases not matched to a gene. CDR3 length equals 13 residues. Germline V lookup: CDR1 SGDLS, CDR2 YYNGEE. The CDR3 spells CASSSGQGVKAFF. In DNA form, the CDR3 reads TGTGCCAGCAGCTCCGGACAGGGGGTGAAAGCTTTCTTT.

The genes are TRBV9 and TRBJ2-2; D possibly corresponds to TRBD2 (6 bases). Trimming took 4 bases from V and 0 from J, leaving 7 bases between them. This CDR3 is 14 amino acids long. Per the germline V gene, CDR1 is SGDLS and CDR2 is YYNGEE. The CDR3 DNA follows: TGTGCCAGCAGCCCGGGGGCGAACACCGGGGAGCTGTTTTTT. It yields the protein CASSPGANTGELFF.

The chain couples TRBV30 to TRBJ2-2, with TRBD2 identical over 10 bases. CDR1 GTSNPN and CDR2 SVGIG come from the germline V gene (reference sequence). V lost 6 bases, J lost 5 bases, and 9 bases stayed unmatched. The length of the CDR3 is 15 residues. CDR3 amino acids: CACDQREGPTGELFF. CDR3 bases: TGTGCCTGCGATCAGCGGGAGGGCCCTACCGGGGAGCTGTTTTTT. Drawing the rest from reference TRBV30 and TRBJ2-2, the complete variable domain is SQTIHQWPATLVQPVGSPLSLECTVEGTSNPNLYWYRQAAGRGLQLLFYSVGIGQISSEVPQNLSASRPQDRQFILSSKKLLLSDSGFYLCACDQREGPTGELFFGEGSRLTVL.

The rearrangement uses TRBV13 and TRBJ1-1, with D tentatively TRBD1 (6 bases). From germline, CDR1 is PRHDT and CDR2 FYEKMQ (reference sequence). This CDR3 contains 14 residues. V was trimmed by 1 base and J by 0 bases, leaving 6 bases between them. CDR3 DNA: TGTGCCAGCAGCTTAGACAGGGTGAACACTGAAGCTTTCTTT. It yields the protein CASSLDRVNTEAFF.

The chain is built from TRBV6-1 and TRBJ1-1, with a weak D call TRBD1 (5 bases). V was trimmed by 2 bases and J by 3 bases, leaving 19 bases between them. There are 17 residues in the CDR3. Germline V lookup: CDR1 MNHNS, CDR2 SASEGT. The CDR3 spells CASSEYVPGFQDTEAFF. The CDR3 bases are TGTGCCAGCAGTGAATACGTCCCAGGGTTTCAGGACACTGAAGCTTTCTTT.

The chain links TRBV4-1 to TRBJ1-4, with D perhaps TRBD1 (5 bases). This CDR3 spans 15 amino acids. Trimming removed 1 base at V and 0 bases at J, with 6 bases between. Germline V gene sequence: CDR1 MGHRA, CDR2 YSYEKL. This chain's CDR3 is CASSQAGATNEKLFF. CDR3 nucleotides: TGCGCCAGCAGCCAAGCGGGGGCAACTAATGAAAAACTGTTTTTT.

CDR3 in DNA: TGTGCCAGCAGCGGACAGGGCGTCGCTGAAGCTTTCTTT. Its translation: CASSGQGVAEAFF. This sequence joins TRBV9 and TRBJ1-1; 7 bases are shared with TRBD1. The J segment lost 6 bases and the V segment lost 3 bases, leaving 5 bases of the junction unmatched. The CDR3 is made up of 13 amino acids. CDR1 and CDR2 (germline): SGDLS, YYNGEE. Filled out from reference TRBV9 and TRBJ1-1, the complete variable domain reads DSGVTQTPKHLITATGQRVTLRCSPRSGDLSVYWYQQSLDQGLQFLIQYYNGEERAKGNILERFSAQQFPDLHSELNLSSLELGDSALYFCASSGQGVAEAFFGQGTRLTVV.

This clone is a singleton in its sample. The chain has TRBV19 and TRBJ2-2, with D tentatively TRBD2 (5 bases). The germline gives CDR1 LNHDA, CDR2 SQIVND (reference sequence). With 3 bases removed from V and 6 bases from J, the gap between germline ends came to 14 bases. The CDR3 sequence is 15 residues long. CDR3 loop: CASSISLASAGELFF. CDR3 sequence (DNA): TGTGCCAGTAGTATTAGCCTAGCAAGCGCCGGGGAGCTGTTTTTT.

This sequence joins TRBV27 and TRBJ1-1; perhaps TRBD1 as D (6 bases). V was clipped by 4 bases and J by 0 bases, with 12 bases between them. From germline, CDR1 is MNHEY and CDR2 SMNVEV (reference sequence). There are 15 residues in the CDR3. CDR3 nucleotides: TGTGCCAGCAGTTCGATGACAGGCCTGAACACTGAAGCTTTCTTT. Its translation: CASSSMTGLNTEAFF.

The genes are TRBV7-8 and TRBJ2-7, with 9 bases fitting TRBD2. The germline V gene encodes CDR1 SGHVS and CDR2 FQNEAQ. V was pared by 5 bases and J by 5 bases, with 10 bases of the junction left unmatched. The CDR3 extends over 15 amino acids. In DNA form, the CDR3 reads TGTGCCAGCAGCGGAGGTGCGGGAGGGTTCCACGAGCAGTACTTC. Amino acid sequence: CASSGGAGGFHEQYF.

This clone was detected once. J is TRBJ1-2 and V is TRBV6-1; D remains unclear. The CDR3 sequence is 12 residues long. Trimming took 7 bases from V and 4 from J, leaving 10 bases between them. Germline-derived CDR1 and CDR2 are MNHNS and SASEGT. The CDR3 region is CASTVPGYGYTF. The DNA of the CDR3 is TGTGCCAGCACCGTTCCGGGCTATGGCTACACCTTC.

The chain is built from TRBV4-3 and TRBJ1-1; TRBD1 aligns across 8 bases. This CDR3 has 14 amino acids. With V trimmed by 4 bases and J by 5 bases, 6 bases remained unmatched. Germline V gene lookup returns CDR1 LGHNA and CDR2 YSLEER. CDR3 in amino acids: CASSPGQAGTEAFF. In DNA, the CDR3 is TGCGCCAGCAGCCCGGGACAGGCGGGAACTGAAGCTTTCTTT.

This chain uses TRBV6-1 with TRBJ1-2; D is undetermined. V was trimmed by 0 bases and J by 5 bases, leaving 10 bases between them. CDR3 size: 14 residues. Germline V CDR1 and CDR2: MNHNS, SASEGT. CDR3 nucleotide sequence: TGTGCCAGCAGTGAAGCGGGCAGCCAGTATGGCTACACCTTC. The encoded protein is CASSEAGSQYGYTF.

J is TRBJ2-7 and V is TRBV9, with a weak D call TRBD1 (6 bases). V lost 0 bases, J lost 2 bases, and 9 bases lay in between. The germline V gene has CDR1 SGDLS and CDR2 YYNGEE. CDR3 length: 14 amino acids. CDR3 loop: CASSVAGVAYEQYF. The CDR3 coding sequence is TGTGCCAGCAGCGTAGCAGGGGTAGCCTACGAGCAGTACTTC.

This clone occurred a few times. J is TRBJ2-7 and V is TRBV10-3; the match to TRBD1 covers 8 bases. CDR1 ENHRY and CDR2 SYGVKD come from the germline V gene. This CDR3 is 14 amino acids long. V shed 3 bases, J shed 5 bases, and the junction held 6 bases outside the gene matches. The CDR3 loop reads CAISEQGVLNEQYF. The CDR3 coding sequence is TGTGCCATCAGTGAACAGGGGGTTTTGAACGAGCAGTACTTC.

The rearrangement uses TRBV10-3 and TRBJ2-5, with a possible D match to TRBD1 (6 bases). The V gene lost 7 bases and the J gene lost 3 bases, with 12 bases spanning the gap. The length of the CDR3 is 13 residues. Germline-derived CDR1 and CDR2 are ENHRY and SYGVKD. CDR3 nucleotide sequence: TGTGCCATCAAAGGACAGCGAGAAGAGACCCAGTACTTC. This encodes CAIKGQREETQYF.

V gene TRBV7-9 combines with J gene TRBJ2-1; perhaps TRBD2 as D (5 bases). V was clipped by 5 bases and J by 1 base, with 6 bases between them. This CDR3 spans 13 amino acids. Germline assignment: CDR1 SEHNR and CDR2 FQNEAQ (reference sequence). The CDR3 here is CASSGSSYNEQFF. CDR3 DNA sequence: TGTGCCAGCAGCGGGAGTTCCTACAATGAGCAGTTCTTC.

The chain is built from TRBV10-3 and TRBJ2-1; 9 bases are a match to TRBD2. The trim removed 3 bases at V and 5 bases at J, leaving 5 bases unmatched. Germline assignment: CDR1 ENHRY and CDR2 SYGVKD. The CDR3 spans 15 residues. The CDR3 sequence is CAISDAGGQHNEQFF. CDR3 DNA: TGTGCCATCAGTGATGCGGGGGGGCAGCACAATGAGCAGTTCTTC.